This note documents a single T cell receptor (beta chain) sequence. Its specific antigen is unknown. Nothing much larger sits one base from this clone, and base qualities are not available. This entry belongs to a study of blood T cell repertoires in COVID-19 (TCRdb year 2020). Study-level background: Samples from collaborators originated in the United States, Italy and Spain and spanned both the acute and convalescent phases of COVID-19. The prospective study material was composed of cDNA or gDNA derived from T cells, B-cell-depleted T cells, or PBMCs. The dataset comprised deeply sampled blood TCRbeta repertoires from subjects exposed to, actively infected with, or recovered from COVID-19. The repertoires were released in a freely available public database intended as a resource for research on the immune response to SARS-CoV-2. Samples came from the ongoing ImmuneRACE study (first 160 participants) plus 1,254 subjects from 6 global collaborators. Sample metadata almost always included a de-identified subject ID, COVID-19 status, age in years and sex. Where available, HLA class I and class II types were taken from metadata supplied by the sample provider and were not determined by assay-based typing. The investigation overall reported the following: Clinical and demographic metadata were provided uncurated, with the amount varying by source and participant.

TCRbeta CDR3 regions were amplified from genomic DNA by means of the immunoSEQ Assay, a bias-controlled multiplex PCR. The authors processed their data as follows. Within the assay, amplification of reference gene primers was used to estimate how many nucleated cells each sample contained. To quantify the absolute abundance of each unique TCRbeta CDR3 rearrangement, sequence reads were collapsed and filtered. For each sample, productive Simpson clonality was calculated by taking the square root of Simpson's diversity index across productive rearrangements. Sourced from immuneACCESS, this table was stored by TCRdb with only in-frame sequences that have V and J called. A share of the clones is absent; for the studies checked, an unresolved V gene accounts for under half, and the remainder has no known explanation. That table supplies the V and J calls and clone size; D and trimming were determined from the DNA. The sample contains about 100,000 clones, around four fifths of them found a single time. Around a third of the sample lies in the top ten.

Whole blood was collected in K2EDTA tubes by collaborating institutions according to the institutions' own protocols. For TCRbeta analysis, collaborators shipped samples in one of three forms: frozen whole blood, isolated PBMCs, or DNA extracted from either of those sample types. The CDR3 goes from the cysteine to the phenylalanine over 15 residues. Left in the record is the CDR3 DNA by itself, 45 bases read in frame from the first base. V lost 3 bases and J lost 5 bases, and the count of bases not matched to a germline gene is 6. Per the germline V gene, KGHDR is the CDR1 and SFDVKD is the CDR2. Sequencing was done on a sample of peripheral blood. This sequence uses TRBV24-1 and TRBJ2-7; the junction holds 10 bases that match TRBD1. This clonotype originated in a man between 65 and 80 years old with active or convalescent COVID-19. The sequenced DNA is TGTGCCACCAGTGATGCCGGGACAGGGGTCCACGAGCAGTACTTC. Its amino acids are CATSDAGTGVHEQYF.